These T cell receptor beta chains were read from a single sample in a study of blood T cells in healthy people across ages. A single record per CDR3 protein comes from TCRdb applying MiXCR to the 5' RACE reads. The repertoire holds more than 900,000 distinct CDR3 sequences, with 20% to 25% as singletons. The same data also contributed to another study, on T cells of mothers and their children.

The sample comprised blood. The receptors derive from a girl aged 2-10 years in good health. Each CDR3 is given with its conserved first and last residue.

V gene: TRBV5-1
J gene: TRBJ2-2
CDR3 protein: CASSFEGLNTGELFF

V gene: TRBV14
J gene: TRBJ2-1
CDR3 protein: CASSPPVWGGNEQFF

V gene: TRBV9
J gene: TRBJ2-6
CDR3 protein: CASSPRDRSSGANVLTF

V gene: TRBV12-3/TRBV12-4
J gene: TRBJ1-1
CDR3 protein: CASGAGQGNTEAFF

V gene: TRBV18
J gene: TRBJ1-5
CDR3 protein: CASSPDNNQPQHF

V gene: TRBV7-3
J gene: TRBJ2-3
CDR3 protein: CASSLLSGSPPDTQYF

V gene: TRBV6-6
J gene: TRBJ1-5
CDR3 protein: CASVQGSQPQHF

V gene: TRBV11-2
J gene: TRBJ1-4
CDR3 protein: CASSPRGIIEKLFF

V gene: TRBV10-3
J gene: TRBJ2-7
CDR3 protein: CAISDLPPYEQYF

V gene: TRBV7-2
J gene: -
CDR3 protein: CASSRASGPNEQFF

V gene: TRBV29-1
J gene: TRBJ1-4
CDR3 protein: CSASPDRFNEKLFF

V gene: TRBV10-3
J gene: TRBJ2-3
CDR3 protein: CAICSGTDTQYF

V gene: TRBV28
J gene: TRBJ1-4
CDR3 protein: CASSYVVLGADEKLFF

V gene: TRBV28
J gene: TRBJ2-7
CDR3 protein: CASSSRDRAEQYF

V gene: TRBV29-1
J gene: TRBJ1-4
CDR3 protein: CSGKGQKNEKLFF

V gene: TRBV18
J gene: TRBJ1-2
CDR3 protein: CASSPGSLYGYTF

V gene: TRBV29-1
J gene: TRBJ2-5
CDR3 protein: CSVPPQPETQYF

V gene: TRBV7-2
J gene: TRBJ1-1
CDR3 protein: CASSLWGPGVSEAFF

V gene: TRBV7-2
J gene: TRBJ1-4
CDR3 protein: CASSLGGSGTYGKLFF

V gene: TRBV29-1
J gene: TRBJ2-3
CDR3 protein: CSVESRLAGGPQYF

V gene: TRBV4-2
J gene: TRBJ2-5
CDR3 protein: CASSLGLAGVETQYF

V gene: TRBV12-3/TRBV12-4
J gene: TRBJ2-5
CDR3 protein: CASSSSDTETQYF

V gene: TRBV29-1
J gene: TRBJ1-4
CDR3 protein: CSVESLSRANEKLFF

V gene: TRBV11-2
J gene: TRBJ2-1
CDR3 protein: CASRHSLDLSYNEQFF

V gene: TRBV5-5
J gene: TRBJ1-2
CDR3 protein: CASSLRDASGYTF

V gene: TRBV28
J gene: TRBJ2-7
CDR3 protein: CASSYAGTLYEQYF

V gene: TRBV18
J gene: TRBJ2-5
CDR3 protein: CASSPWDRLTQETQYF

V gene: TRBV7-9
J gene: TRBJ1-2
CDR3 protein: CASSFGPQGEGGYTF

V gene: TRBV11-2
J gene: TRBJ2-3
CDR3 protein: CASSPPPGTEEYF

V gene: TRBV27
J gene: TRBJ2-3
CDR3 protein: CASRGPTDTQYF

V gene: TRBV7-2
J gene: TRBJ2-7
CDR3 protein: CASSETSGYEQYF

V gene: TRBV5-1
J gene: TRBJ1-3
CDR3 protein: CASSLLGGAGGNTIYF

V gene: TRBV19
J gene: TRBJ1-1
CDR3 protein: CASSIGGGTETFF

V gene: TRBV19
J gene: TRBJ2-4
CDR3 protein: CASSLKWAGGLAKNIQYF

V gene: TRBV18
J gene: TRBJ2-3
CDR3 protein: CASSPLARGDTQYF

V gene: TRBV2
J gene: TRBJ1-2
CDR3 protein: CASSEPTGNYGYTF

V gene: TRBV25-1
J gene: TRBJ1-2
CDR3 protein: CASRQGRGYTF